This T cell receptor (beta chain) is from a study of beta chain features in type 1 diabetes. The study, taken as a whole, reports: Patients' naive, central memory and Treg TCRB repertoires seemed closer to one another than those of healthy donors. More deletions and fewer insertions at VDJ junctions were seen in type 1 diabetes patients. Shorter TCRB CDR3s, moderately but significantly so, were found in Type 1 diabetes patients in all four CD4+ subsets.

Expressed TCRB transcripts were sequenced, since all the RNA that had been isolated was reverse transcribed. Profiling relied on immunoSEQ multiplex PCR, and the TCRdb table lists in-frame clones only, not all of them. The data contain about 400,000 clones, roughly an eighth of them singletons. As regards this clone: Its antigen is not identified.

V was clipped by 4 bases and J by 3 bases; unmatched bases: 9. Looked up from germline, CDR1 is SGHVS and CDR2 is FNYEAQ. This CDR3 has 16 residues. The V call is TRBV7-6, the J call TRBJ2-7, with TRBD2 matching 10 bases. Sequenced input: naive CD4+ T cells from blood. This clonotype originated in a woman aged 18-35 years with type 1 diabetes. CDR3 sequence (DNA): TGTGCCAGCAGCTCCACGCTAGCGGGGGCTAGCTACGAGCAGTACTTC. Encoded protein: CASSSTLAGASYEQYF.